Listed here are 28 T cell receptor beta chains from one sample, sequenced in a study of blood T cell repertoires in COVID-19. Sequencing was performed with immunoSEQ multiplex PCR; in TCRdb, only in-frame clones are kept and a portion is missing. This repertoire shows 200,000 or so clones, about 84% found once; its top ten account for more than 4.5%. The sequenced sample was peripheral blood. The receptors shown here come from a woman aged 30 to 39 with acute or convalescent COVID-19.

In this sample, this clone turned up once. The chain is built from TRBV14 and TRBJ1-1; D is possibly TRBD1 (6 bases). The V gene's germline CDR1 is SGHDN and CDR2 FVKESK. This CDR3 is 14 amino acids long. The germline V and J ends were trimmed by 6 bases and 1 base, with 12 bases remaining between them. In DNA, the CDR3 is TGTGCCAGCAGATTTGGACAGACGAACACTGAAGCTTTCTTT. Protein product: CASRFGQTNTEAFF.

This clone was seen only a few times. The V and J genes are TRBV4-2 and TRBJ2-1, with unresolved D. The CDR3 loop spans 15 amino acids. Germline V gives CDR1 LGHNA, CDR2 YNFKEQ. Trimming took off 4 bases at V and 5 bases at J, with 15 bases between the two ends. The CDR3 coding sequence is TGTGCCAGCAGCCGGGCCCGAGAATTAGACAATGAGCAGTTCTTC. Protein: CASSRARELDNEQFF.

The V call is TRBV5-1, the J call TRBJ2-1, with 8 nucleotides matching TRBD2. Germline V CDR1 and CDR2: SGHRS, YFSETQ. The CDR3 spans 16 residues. The ends lost 4 bases at V and 3 bases at J; junction bases unmatched: 9. CDR3 coding DNA: TGCGCCAGCAGCCTGACCGGGACTAGGGGCTACAATGAGCAGTTCTTC. It is translated as CASSLTGTRGYNEQFF. Filled out from reference TRBV5-1 and TRBJ2-1, the complete variable domain reads KAGVTQTPRYLIKTRGQQVTLSCSPISGHRSVSWYQQTPGQGLQFLFEYFSETQRNKGNFPGRFSGRQFSNSRSEMNVSTLELGDSALYLCASSLTGTRGYNEQFFGPGTRLTVL.

There are a few counts of this clone. This chain joins TRBV2 and TRBJ2-2; 8 nucleotides match TRBD2. Per the germline V gene, CDR1 is SNHLY and CDR2 is FYNNEI. The CDR3 length is 15 residues. The V gene end was trimmed by 3 bases and the J gene end by 4 bases; junction bases not matched to a gene: 4. The CDR3 sequence: CASSDGLASTGELFF. In DNA form, the CDR3 reads TGTGCCAGCAGTGATGGACTAGCCAGCACCGGGGAGCTGTTTTTT. Together with reference TRBV2 and TRBJ2-2, the CDR3 gives the full variable domain: EPEVTQTPSHQVTQMGQEVILRCVPISNHLYFYWYRQILGQKVEFLVSFYNNEISEKSEIFDDQFSVERPDGSNFTLKIRSTKLEDSAMYFCASSDGLASTGELFFGEGSRLTVL.

V gene TRBV5-6 combines with J gene TRBJ1-2; TRBD1 matches 7 bases. Germline V CDR1 and CDR2: SGHDT, YYEEEE. With 0 bases clipped from V and 4 bases from J, the junction kept 9 bases outside the gene matches. The CDR3 length is 16 residues. The CDR3 nucleotides read TGTGCCAGCAGCTTGGGCCGCCGGGACAGAACCTATGGCTACACCTTC. Protein sequence: CASSLGRRDRTYGYTF. Together with reference TRBV5-6 and TRBJ1-2, the CDR3 gives the full variable domain: DAGVTQSPTHLIKTRGQQVTLRCSPKSGHDTVSWYQQALGQGPQFIFQYYEEEERQRGNFPDRFSGHQFPNYSSELNVNALLLGDSALYLCASSLGRRDRTYGYTFGSGTRLTVV.

This clone was recorded only once. This rearrangement joins TRBV2 to TRBJ1-5; 12 bases agree with TRBD1. The CDR3 has 17 amino acids. After removal of 4 bases from V and 4 bases from J, the junction contained 8 bases not matched to a gene. Germline values: CDR1 SNHLY, CDR2 FYNNEI. The chain's CDR3 is CASSGGTGGGGNQPQHF. DNA for the CDR3: TGTGCCAGCAGTGGAGGGACAGGGGGCGGAGGTAATCAGCCCCAGCATTTT.

The chain joins TRBV18 to TRBJ2-1; maybe TRBD2 (5 bases). V gave up 3 bases and J gave up 6 bases, with 18 bases separating them. This CDR3 spans 16 amino acids. Germline CDR1 is KGHSH and CDR2 is LQKENI. CDR3 loop: CASSPLDILVRNEQFF. CDR3 nucleotides: TGTGCCAGCTCACCCTTGGATATACTAGTTCGCAATGAGCAGTTCTTC.

This clone has more than one count but fewer than ten. The chain carries TRBV7-9 and TRBJ2-3; the match to TRBD2 covers 12 bases. V lost 0 bases and J lost 5; bases outside the gene matches: 6. This CDR3 spans 17 amino acids. Germline V gene data show CDR1 as SEHNR and CDR2 as FQNEAQ (reference sequence). The CDR3 sequence: CASSLAPSGRAVDTQYF. In DNA, the CDR3 is TGTGCCAGCAGCTTAGCCCCTAGCGGGAGGGCCGTAGATACGCAGTATTTT.

The chain joins TRBV2 to TRBJ1-4; a weak D match, TRBD1 (5 bases). This CDR3 comprises 12 residues. CDR1 SNHLY and CDR2 FYNNEI come from the germline V gene. With 3 bases removed from V and 8 bases from J, the gap between germline ends came to 7 bases. The CDR3, as DNA: TGTGCCAGCAGTGAGGGGGGGGAAAAACTGTTTTTT. Protein product: CASSEGGEKLFF. Using reference TRBV2 and TRBJ1-4 for the parts outside the CDR3, the full variable domain is EPEVTQTPSHQVTQMGQEVILRCVPISNHLYFYWYRQILGQKVEFLVSFYNNEISEKSEIFDDQFSVERPDGSNFTLKIRSTKLEDSAMYFCASSEGGEKLFFGSGTQLSVL.

The rearrangement uses TRBV2 and TRBJ2-7; a weak D match, TRBD1 (5 bases). The CDR3 is made up of 15 amino acids. V was trimmed by 6 bases and J by 0 bases, leaving 15 bases between them. CDR1 is SNHLY, CDR2 FYNNEI, per germline. The CDR3 DNA sequence: TGTGCCAGCAGCCAACAGGCGGCGAGCTCCTACGAGCAGTACTTC. The encoded protein is CASSQQAASSYEQYF. Full variable domain (rest looked up from reference TRBV2 and TRBJ2-7): EPEVTQTPSHQVTQMGQEVILRCVPISNHLYFYWYRQILGQKVEFLVSFYNNEISEKSEIFDDQFSVERPDGSNFTLKIRSTKLEDSAMYFCASSQQAASSYEQYFGPGTRLTVT.

V usage is TRBV3-1 (or the pseudogene TRBV3-2) and J usage is TRBJ2-3, with TRBD2 matching 8 bases. This CDR3 contains 16 residues. Trimming at V came to 3 bases and at J to 2 bases, leaving 7 bases not matched to a gene. Germline V gene sequence: CDR1 LGHDT, CDR2 YNNKEL (reference sequence). In DNA form, the CDR3 reads TGTGCCAGCAGCCAGAAGACGGGGGGGCCCACAGATACGCAGTATTTT. Translation: CASSQKTGGPTDTQYF.

This sequence joins TRBV29-1 and TRBJ2-7, with 7 bases identical to TRBD1. This CDR3 has 14 amino acids. Germline lookup yields CDR1 SQVTM and CDR2 ANQGSEA. V gave up 4 bases and J gave up 3 bases; unmatched junction bases: 9. In nucleotides, the CDR3 is TGCAGCGTTGCCGGAAGGACAGGCGACTACGAGCAGTACTTC. Its protein product is CSVAGRTGDYEQYF.

This chain connects TRBV4-2 to TRBJ2-1, with D unclear. Germline V CDR1 and CDR2: LGHNA, YNFKEQ. V lost 4 bases and J lost 7, with 20 bases in between. The CDR3 covers 16 residues. CDR3 sequence: CASSREATVDRNEQFF. CDR3 coding DNA: TGTGCCAGCAGCCGAGAAGCGACCGTCGATAGAAATGAGCAGTTCTTC.

V and J are TRBV18 and TRBJ2-6, with D possibly TRBD1 on 6 matching bases. Germline V lookup: CDR1 KGHSH, CDR2 LQKENI. The length of the CDR3 is 17 residues. The V gene lost 2 bases and the J gene lost 0 bases, with 11 bases spanning the gap. CDR3 nucleotide sequence: TGTGCCAGCTCACCAACAGGGTTAAGCTCTGGGGCCAACGTCCTGACTTTC. It specifies CASSPTGLSSGANVLTF.

In this sample, this clone turned up once. The chain employs TRBV19 and TRBJ2-5, with 7 bases lining up with TRBD2. V was pared by 9 bases and J by 7 bases, with 5 bases of the junction left unmatched. CDR1 LNHDA and CDR2 SQIVND come from the germline V gene (reference sequence). The CDR3 is made up of 11 amino acids. CDR3: CASRGERTQYF. Written as DNA, the CDR3 is TGTGCCAGCCGGGGGGAGAGGACCCAGTACTTC.

Only one count was recorded for this clone. The CDR3 sequence is CASSLGLAGNGELFF. CDR3 sequence (DNA): TGTGCCAGCAGCTTAGGGCTAGCGGGGAACGGGGAGCTGTTTTTT. The chain employs TRBV7-2 and TRBJ2-2, with 9 bases matching TRBD2. This CDR3 is 15 amino acids long. Germline V gene sequence: CDR1 SGHTA, CDR2 FQGNSA. J was trimmed by 7 bases and V by 1 base; bases with no gene match: 4.

The V and J genes are TRBV19 and TRBJ2-3; 9 nucleotides align to TRBD2. Per the germline V gene, CDR1 is LNHDA and CDR2 is SQIVND (reference sequence). This CDR3 contains 13 residues. Trimming at V came to 7 bases and at J to 3 bases, leaving 2 bases not matched to a gene. The DNA for the CDR3 is TGTGCCAGTATAAGCGGGAGGACAGATACGCAGTATTTT. Protein: CASISGRTDTQYF.

This clone has just one count. V and J are TRBV7-3 and TRBJ2-3; 9 bases agree with TRBD1. This CDR3 contains 13 residues. Germline V gene data show CDR1 as SGHTA and CDR2 as FQGTGA. With V trimmed by 10 bases and J by 6 bases, 8 bases remained unmatched. In nucleotides, the CDR3 is TGTGCCACCAAACAGGGGGCCTCGGATACGCAGTATTTT. As protein: CATKQGASDTQYF.

This clone has a handful of counts. The V gene is TRBV11-2, the J gene TRBJ2-2; 8 bases line up with TRBD1. The CDR3 is 17 amino acids. Germline trimming cut 4 bases from V and 4 bases from J; bases unmatched to any gene: 11. The germline CDR1 and CDR2 sequences are SGHAT and FQNNGV. The DNA of the CDR3 is TGTGCCAGCAGCTACGTTCCGGACAGGGTTCGCACCGGGGAGCTGTTTTTT. This translates into CASSYVPDRVRTGELFF.

J is TRBJ1-1 and V is TRBV2, with D possibly matching TRBD1 (6 bases). Trimming took 3 bases from V and 3 from J, leaving 11 bases between them. The length of the CDR3 is 14 residues. Germline CDR1 SNHLY, CDR2 FYNNEI. CDR3 coding DNA: TGTGCCAGCAGTGATTCGGGGGGCTACACTGAAGCTTTCTTT. Its translation: CASSDSGGYTEAFF. The full variable domain, in which reference TRBV2 and TRBJ1-1 provide the parts outside the CDR3, is EPEVTQTPSHQVTQMGQEVILRCVPISNHLYFYWYRQILGQKVEFLVSFYNNEISEKSEIFDDQFSVERPDGSNFTLKIRSTKLEDSAMYFCASSDSGGYTEAFFGQGTRLTVV.

This chain uses TRBV5-8 with TRBJ2-7, with D uncertain. Trimming removed 0 bases at V and 12 bases at J, with 7 bases between. The CDR3 totals 10 residues. The V gene's germline CDR1 is SGHTS and CDR2 YDEGEE. This CDR3 reads CASSLVPLYF. The CDR3, as DNA: TGTGCCAGCAGCTTGGTCCCGTTGTACTTC.

This sequence joins TRBV4-1 and TRBJ2-3; no clear D gene. With 3 bases removed from V and 1 base from J, the gap between germline ends came to 14 bases. The germline V gene encodes CDR1 MGHRA and CDR2 YSYEKL. The CDR3 loop spans 16 amino acids. In nucleotides, the CDR3 is TGCGCCAGCAGCCACCCTCTAGGATATGGCACAGATACGCAGTATTTT. Amino acid sequence: CASSHPLGYGTDTQYF.

This sequence joins TRBV19 and TRBJ1-2, with D possibly matching TRBD1 (6 bases). The germline V gene has CDR1 LNHDA and CDR2 SQIVND (reference sequence). The CDR3 sequence is 13 residues long. Trimming cost V 3 bases and J 8 bases, with 13 bases left between them. CDR3 coding DNA: TGTGCCAGTAGTATGTTACAGGGAAAGGGCTACACCTTC. It encodes CASSMLQGKGYTF.

Points on this clone: This specimen includes other DNA sequences encoding the same CDR3. J is TRBJ2-2 and V is TRBV7-9; 11 nucleotides line up with TRBD2. The CDR3 is 17 amino acids. CDR1 and CDR2 from the germline V gene are SEHNR and FQNEAQ (reference sequence). V shed 7 bases, J shed 4 bases, and the junction held 11 bases outside the gene matches. The CDR3 DNA follows: TGTGCCAGCACCTGGCTAGCGGGGGGTCGGGCCACCGGGGAGCTGTTTTTT. This encodes CASTWLAGGRATGELFF.

The V call is TRBV28, the J call TRBJ2-3; 7 nucleotides align to TRBD1. The junction had 8 bases not matched to a gene; V was cut back by 5 bases and J by 9 bases. Germline assignment: CDR1 MDHEN and CDR2 SYDVKM. The CDR3 consists of 13 residues. This CDR3 is CASSRRQGETQYF. For the CDR3, the DNA is TGTGCCAGCAGTCGAAGACAGGGAGAGACGCAGTATTTT.

This clone was detected a few times. The chain recombines TRBV19 with TRBJ2-1; 9 nucleotides match TRBD2. Germline trimming cut 4 bases from V and 8 bases from J; bases unmatched to any gene: 12. The CDR3 is made up of 16 amino acids. CDR1 is LNHDA, CDR2 SQIVND, per germline (reference sequence). CDR3 nucleotide sequence: TGTGCCAGTAGTAGCCGCCCCGCGGGGGGGCTCGATGAGCAGTTCTTC. It is translated as CASSSRPAGGLDEQFF.

This chain connects TRBV18 to TRBJ1-2, with a tentative D call TRBD1 (5 bases). V lost 5 bases to trimming and J lost 4 bases, with 14 bases between them. Germline values: CDR1 KGHSH, CDR2 LQKENI. This CDR3 has 14 residues. The CDR3 region is CASSSTASFYGYTF. The CDR3 region has the DNA TGTGCCAGCTCATCGACAGCGTCTTTCTATGGCTACACCTTC.

The J gene is TRBJ1-6, the V gene TRBV6-5, with D possibly TRBD1 on 5 matching bases. This CDR3 comprises 13 residues. The germline V and J ends were trimmed by 6 bases and 10 bases, with 13 bases remaining between them. CDR1 is MNHEY, CDR2 SVGAGI, per germline. CDR3 nucleotides: TGTGCCAGCAGGGCAGGGCTTACCTCACCCCTCCACTTT. Encoded protein: CASRAGLTSPLHF.